Below are 13 T cell receptor beta chains sequenced from a single sample in a study of beta chain features in type 1 diabetes. Expressed TCRB transcripts were sequenced because the entire RNA isolate underwent reverse transcription. Repertoires were generated with immunoSEQ multiplex PCR, while TCRdb's copy carries only in-frame clones and drops some. The table has about 470,000 clones, about 30% seen once. The sample consisted of naive CD4+ T cells from blood. Source of these receptors: a man between 18 and 35 years old in good health.

CDR3 region: CASSISGLAGVEQFF. Written as DNA, the CDR3 is TGTGCCAGTAGTATATCGGGACTAGCGGGAGTTGAGCAGTTCTTC. This chain links TRBV19 with TRBJ2-1; 14 nucleotides match TRBD2. Unmatched junction bases numbered 3, after V lost 2 bases and J lost 9 bases. Germline assignment: CDR1 LNHDA and CDR2 SQIVND (reference sequence). This CDR3 spans 15 amino acids.

The chain uses TRBV7-2 and TRBJ1-1; D remains ambiguous. From germline, CDR1 is SGHTA and CDR2 FQGNSA. V was pared by 1 base and J by 3 bases, with 6 bases between. The CDR3 is 13 residues long. The CDR3 region has the DNA TGTGCCAGCAGCTTAGGCGGGGACACTGAAGCTTTCTTT. Translated, it gives CASSLGGDTEAFF.

The gene calls are TRBV30 and TRBJ2-7, with D hard to call. CDR3 size: 13 residues. V lost 4 bases and J lost 6, with 16 bases in between. The V gene's germline CDR1 is GTSNPN and CDR2 SVGIG (reference sequence). The CDR3 coding sequence is TGTGCCTGGACCCAGGCGGACCGAGGCGAGCAGTACTTC. Translated, it gives CAWTQADRGEQYF.

In this sample, this clone turned up a few times. The rearrangement joins TRBV10-3 to TRBJ2-1, with unresolved D. The CDR3 has 11 amino acids. V lost 8 bases to trimming and J lost 9 bases, with 11 bases between them. Germline loops: CDR1 ENHRY, CDR2 SYGVKD. The CDR3 DNA is TGTGCCATCGGAACATGGCTTGAGCAGTTCTTC. It encodes CAIGTWLEQFF.

The J gene is TRBJ2-3, the V gene TRBV7-9, with a tentative D call TRBD2 (6 bases). This CDR3 comprises 16 residues. The V end lost 5 bases, the J end lost 1 base, and 16 bases lay between the germline ends. Germline CDR1 SEHNR, CDR2 FQNEAQ (reference sequence). CDR3 coding DNA: TGTGCCAGCAGCGGTCCGAGCGGGCTACGCACAGATACGCAGTATTTT. Its protein is CASSGPSGLRTDTQYF. The complete variable domain, with remaining parts taken from reference TRBV7-9 and TRBJ2-3, reads DTGVSQNPRHKITKRGQNVTFRCDPISEHNRLYWYRQTLGQGPEFLTYFQNEAQLEKSRLLSDRFSAERPKGSFSTLEIQRTEQGDSAMYLCASSGPSGLRTDTQYFGPGTRLTVL.

This clone was counted between two and nine times. This chain uses TRBV29-1 with TRBJ2-7; D is possibly TRBD1 (5 bases). The germline V gene has CDR1 SQVTM and CDR2 ANQGSEA. The CDR3 is made up of 12 amino acids. Trimming left V 7 bases short and J 7 bases short, with 17 bases between. CDR3 sequence reads: CSARTPPREQYF. CDR3 sequence (DNA): TGCAGCGCCAGGACACCTCCTAGAGAGCAGTACTTC.

The chain combines TRBV9 with TRBJ2-2; 7 positions match TRBD1. This CDR3 contains 17 residues. The V gene's germline CDR1 is SGDLS and CDR2 YYNGEE. V lost 2 bases to trimming and J lost 4 bases; unmatched junction nucleotides: 11. The CDR3 DNA sequence: TGTGCCAGCAGCGTGGGGACAGACGCTTGGGGCACCGGGGAGCTGTTTTTT. It yields the protein CASSVGTDAWGTGELFF. Using reference TRBV9 and TRBJ2-2 for the parts outside the CDR3, the full variable domain is DSGVTQTPKHLITATGQRVTLRCSPRSGDLSVYWYQQSLDQGLQFLIQYYNGEERAKGNILERFSAQQFPDLHSELNLSSLELGDSALYFCASSVGTDAWGTGELFFGEGSRLTVL.

Only a few counts were recorded for this clone. CDR3: CAWGPGQENTEAFF. For the CDR3, the DNA is TGTGCCTGGGGCCCGGGACAGGAGAACACTGAAGCTTTCTTT. J is TRBJ1-1 and V is TRBV30; TRBD1 matches 8 bases. After removal of 5 bases from V and 1 base from J, the junction contained 6 bases not matched to a gene. From germline, CDR1 is GTSNPN and CDR2 SVGIG (reference sequence). This CDR3 is 14 amino acids long.

The V call is TRBV30, the J call TRBJ1-1; no definite D call. Germline CDR1 is GTSNPN and CDR2 is SVGIG (reference sequence). Trimming removed 1 base at V and 5 bases at J, with 17 bases between. The CDR3 has 15 residues. Written as DNA, the CDR3 is TGTGCCTGGAGTGCCCAGCTGGGTTTGGGTACTGAAGCTTTCTTT. This translates into CAWSAQLGLGTEAFF.

The rearrangement links TRBV2 to TRBJ2-5; D unresolved. Trimming pared 6 bases from V and 0 bases from J, leaving 11 bases between. The CDR3 spans 14 residues. The V gene's germline CDR1 is SNHLY and CDR2 FYNNEI. CDR3 in amino acids: CASRLDGYQETQYF. For the CDR3, the DNA is TGTGCCAGCAGGCTGGACGGATACCAAGAGACCCAGTACTTC.

Notes on this clone: This same CDR3 is encoded by further DNA sequences in the sample. V usage is TRBV29-1 and J usage is TRBJ1-1; 7 bases map to TRBD1. From germline, CDR1 is SQVTM and CDR2 ANQGSEA. V lost 5 bases and J lost 1; bases outside the gene matches: 1. CDR3 length: 12 residues. CDR3 protein: CSVRTGNTEAFF. DNA of the CDR3: TGCAGCGTTCGGACAGGGAACACTGAAGCTTTCTTT.

This clone was detected a few times. The chain employs TRBV5-1 and TRBJ2-7; 8 positions agree with TRBD1. Germline loops: CDR1 SGHRS, CDR2 YFSETQ. V was pared by 4 bases and J by 3 bases, with 9 bases of the junction left unmatched. This CDR3 has 15 amino acids. CDR3 amino acids: CASSPRQGSDYEQYF. DNA of the CDR3: TGCGCCAGCAGCCCTCGACAGGGGAGCGACTACGAGCAGTACTTC.

In this sample, this clone turned up a few times. The chain links TRBV10-3 to TRBJ2-7; maybe TRBD1 (6 bases). This CDR3 spans 15 amino acids. Trimming shortened V by 6 bases and J by 0 bases, and 15 bases separated the two germline ends. Germline CDR1 ENHRY, CDR2 SYGVKD. CDR3 DNA: TGTGCCATCAGCAGTAGGACAGCCGTCTCCTACGAGCAGTACTTC. It specifies CAISSRTAVSYEQYF.